Presented here are 9 T cell receptor beta chains from one specimen sequenced in a study of Tregs in tolerant kidney transplant recipients. Clones were sequenced by immunoSEQ multiplex PCR, and TCRdb holds only the in-frame ones, with some missing. The table lists over 85,000 clones, 90% to 95% of them singletons. The sequences come from CD4+ T cells from blood, collected before the transplant. The receptors derive from a human donor who received a combined kidney and bone marrow transplant.

This clone has just one count. This sequence joins TRBV5-4 and TRBJ1-2; 8 bases map to TRBD1. The ends lost 0 bases at V and 8 bases at J; junction bases unmatched: 9. This CDR3 is built from 15 residues. The germline CDR1 and CDR2 sequences are SGHNT and YYREEE (reference sequence). CDR3 coding DNA: TGTGCCAGCAGCTTGGTTCTCCAGGGGGCTAGGGGCTACACCTTC. Translation gives CASSLVLQGARGYTF.

This clone showed up just a few times. The genes are TRBV5-1 and TRBJ1-4, with 10 bases aligning to TRBD1. V was clipped by 5 bases and J by 6 bases; unmatched bases: 7. CDR1 is SGHRS, CDR2 YFSETQ, per germline. The CDR3 contains 15 residues. The CDR3 reads CASSADRGLDEKLFF. The CDR3 bases are TGCGCCAGCAGTGCCGACAGGGGGCTTGATGAAAAACTGTTTTTT.

The CDR3 reads CASSLVPGLAGSGEQYF. Here the CDR3 DNA reads TGTGCCAGCAGCTTGGTCCCAGGGCTGGCGGGAAGCGGAGAGCAGTACTTC. The genes are TRBV5-5 and TRBJ2-7, with a weak D call TRBD2 (6 bases). V lost 0 bases and J 7 bases, leaving 23 bases between the germline ends. CDR3 length: 17 residues. The germline V gene encodes CDR1 SGHKS and CDR2 YYEKEE (reference sequence). The variable domain in full, with the rest retrieved from reference TRBV5-5 and TRBJ2-7, is DAGVTQSPTHLIKTRGQQVTLRCSPISGHKSVSWYQQVLGQGPQFIFQYYEKEERGRGNFPDRFSARQFPNYSSELNVNALLLGDSALYLCASSLVPGLAGSGEQYFGPGTRLTVT.

The chain has TRBV27 and TRBJ2-7; TRBD2 is a possible D gene (7 bases). Germline V gene lookup returns CDR1 MNHEY and CDR2 SMNVEV (reference sequence). The V gene lost 6 bases and the J gene lost 0 bases, with 15 bases spanning the gap. This CDR3 is built from 15 residues. The CDR3 is CASSAVGGPSYEQYF. In DNA form, the CDR3 reads TGTGCCAGCAGCGCTGTGGGGGGGCCCTCCTACGAGCAGTACTTC.

Only one count was recorded for this clone. This sequence joins TRBV27 and TRBJ1-2, with 7 bases matching TRBD1. There are 14 residues in the CDR3. Per the germline V gene, CDR1 is MNHEY and CDR2 is SMNVEV (reference sequence). V lost 2 bases and J lost 2; bases outside the gene matches: 2. The CDR3 DNA follows: TGTGCCAGCAGTTTAAAGACAGGGAACTATGGCTACACCTTC. This translates into CASSLKTGNYGYTF.

The chain employs TRBV28 and TRBJ2-1, with D perhaps TRBD1 (6 bases). The ends were cut back, 3 bases at V and 4 bases at J, with 10 bases in the middle. Germline V lookup: CDR1 MDHEN, CDR2 SYDVKM. This CDR3 has 14 amino acids. This chain's CDR3 is CASSFTGKYNEQFF. The CDR3 region has the DNA TGTGCCAGCAGTTTTACAGGGAAGTACAATGAGCAGTTCTTC.

The chain is built from TRBV7-9 and TRBJ1-2; 12 positions agree with TRBD1. The CDR3 length is 19 residues. Germline CDR1 is SEHNR and CDR2 is FQNEAQ (reference sequence). V gave up 4 bases and J gave up 3 bases; unmatched junction bases: 15. The CDR3 loop is CASSSHTGTGGLMDYGYTF. CDR3 DNA sequence: TGTGCCAGCAGCTCCCATACCGGGACAGGGGGCCTGATGGACTATGGCTACACCTTC.

The chain has TRBV10-3 and TRBJ2-5; TRBD1 agrees at 8 bases. Germline trimming cut 6 bases from V and 4 bases from J; bases unmatched to any gene: 7. CDR3 length equals 14 residues. The germline V gene encodes CDR1 ENHRY and CDR2 SYGVKD. CDR3 DNA: TGTGCCATCAGACCGGACAGGGAAGGAGAGACCCAGTACTTC. It yields the protein CAIRPDREGETQYF.

This chain links TRBV19 with TRBJ1-2; the match to TRBD1 covers 7 bases. Germline V gene data show CDR1 as LNHDA and CDR2 as SQIVND (reference sequence). CDR3 size: 14 residues. The V segment lost 5 bases and the J segment 4 bases; nucleotides outside the gene matches: 7. The CDR3 bases are TGTGCCAGTAGTGCCCGACAGGGAGGCTATGGCTACACCTTC. Amino acid sequence: CASSARQGGYGYTF.